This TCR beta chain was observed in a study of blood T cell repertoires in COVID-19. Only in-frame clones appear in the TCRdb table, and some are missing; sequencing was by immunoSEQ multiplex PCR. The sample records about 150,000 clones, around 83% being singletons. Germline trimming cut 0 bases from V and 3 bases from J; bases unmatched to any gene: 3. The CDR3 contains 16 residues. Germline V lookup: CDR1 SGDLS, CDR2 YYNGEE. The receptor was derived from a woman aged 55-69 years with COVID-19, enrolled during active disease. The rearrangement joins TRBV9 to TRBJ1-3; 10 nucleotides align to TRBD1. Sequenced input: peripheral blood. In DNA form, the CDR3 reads TGTGCCAGCAGCGTAGCTCGGACAGGGGGTGGAAACACCATATATTTT. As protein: CASSVARTGGGNTIYF.